These T cell receptor beta chains were read from a single sample in a study of CD8+CD57+ T cells in acquired aplastic anemia. TCRdb ran MiXCR on the reads and lists one entry per CDR3 protein. Of about 400,000 distinct CDR3 sequences detected, 65% to 75% appear once; the ten largest clones hold 3.5% to 4.5%. The specimen was sorted CD4+, CD8+, or CD8+CD57+ T cells (not recorded which) from PBMCs. The receptors here all came from a human donor in good health, serving as a control. CDR3s include the opening cysteine and the closing phenylalanine or tryptophan. D genes are given only for firm matches. Expanded clones get a size class; other rows say once, few or many, or leave the size out.

CDR3 DNA: TGCAGCGTCCCCGGGACTAGTGTTACCGAGCAGTACTTC
CDR3 protein: CSVPGTSVTEQYF
D gene: TRBD2
clone size: -
V gene: TRBV29-1
J gene: TRBJ2-7

CDR3 DNA: TGCAGTGCTGTCACAGGGCGCGAGCAGTACTTC
CDR3 protein: CSAVTGREQYF
D gene: -
clone size: once
V gene: TRBV20-1
J gene: TRBJ2-7

CDR3 DNA: TGTGCCAGCAGCTTAACCCCGCAGCGAATCTATGGCTACACCTTC
CDR3 protein: CASSLTPQRIYGYTF
D gene: -
clone size: -
V gene: TRBV7-2
J gene: TRBJ1-2

CDR3 DNA: TGCGCCAGCAGCTTGGAGCGGGGGCCTAGCACAGATACGCAGTATTTT
CDR3 protein: CASSLERGPSTDTQYF
D gene: TRBD2
clone size: -
V gene: TRBV5-1
J gene: TRBJ2-3

CDR3 DNA: TGCAGTGCTAGGGTGACTAGCGGGGGGGCCTACGAGCAGTACTTC
CDR3 protein: CSARVTSGGAYEQYF
D gene: TRBD2
clone size: many
V gene: TRBV20-1
J gene: TRBJ2-7

CDR3 DNA: TGCGCCAGCAGCTTACAGGGGACTACTAGAGATACGCAGTATTTT
CDR3 protein: CASSLQGTTRDTQYF
D gene: -
clone size: -
V gene: TRBV5-1
J gene: TRBJ2-3

CDR3 DNA: TGTGCCTGGAGTATACAGGGGCGCTCCTACAATGAGCAGTTCTTC
CDR3 protein: CAWSIQGRSYNEQFF
D gene: TRBD1
clone size: -
V gene: TRBV30
J gene: TRBJ2-1

CDR3 DNA: TGTGCCAGCAGCTCGGAGGGACGGACCCCCTCCGTGCAGTACTTC
CDR3 protein: CASSSEGRTPSVQYF
D gene: -
clone size: -
V gene: TRBV7-2
J gene: TRBJ2-7

CDR3 DNA: TGTGCCACCAGTGATGCACACGGGGGGGGGGGTGGCAGCACCTTC
CDR3 protein: CATSDAHGGGGGSTF
D gene: -
clone size: once
V gene: TRBV24-1
J gene: TRBJ1-2

CDR3 DNA: TGCAGTGCTAAAACTGCAGGGGTGAGCTCCTATAATTCACCCCTCCACTTT
CDR3 protein: CSAKTAGVSSYNSPLHF
D gene: -
clone size: -
V gene: TRBV20-1
J gene: TRBJ1-6

CDR3 DNA: TGTGCCATCAGTGAGTCTCACCTCGGGGTTTATGGCTACACCTTC
CDR3 protein: CAISESHLGVYGYTF
D gene: -
clone size: many
V gene: TRBV10-3
J gene: TRBJ1-2

CDR3 DNA: TGTGCCTGGAGTCTAAGTCGGGGGGGTCCGGTTACGCAGTATTTT
CDR3 protein: CAWSLSRGGPVTQYF
D gene: TRBD2
clone size: once
V gene: TRBV15
J gene: TRBJ2-3

CDR3 DNA: TGTACCACCAGTGACGCCGGGGGGCAAGAGACCCAGTACTTC
CDR3 protein: CTTSDAGGQETQYF
D gene: TRBD2
clone size: -
V gene: TRBV24-1
J gene: TRBJ2-5

CDR3 DNA: TGTGCCAGCAGCGCCCGGGGGGGACACACTGAAGCTTTCTTT
CDR3 protein: CASSARGGHTEAFF
D gene: -
clone size: -
V gene: TRBV5-4
J gene: TRBJ1-1

CDR3 DNA: TGCGCCAGCAGTGACCCGACAGCGAGAGAGCAGTACTTC
CDR3 protein: CASSDPTAREQYF
D gene: -
clone size: few
V gene: TRBV10-2
J gene: TRBJ2-7

CDR3 DNA: TGTGCCAGTAGTCCAGGACCAGGGGGAAGAACGTACGAGCAGTACTTC
CDR3 protein: CASSPGPGGRTYEQYF
D gene: TRBD1
clone size: -
V gene: TRBV9
J gene: TRBJ2-7

CDR3 DNA: TGTGCCAGCAGCTTAGACACAAATGAAACCCTGTTTTTT
CDR3 protein: CASSLDTNETLFF
D gene: -
clone size: -
V gene: TRBV7-2
J gene: TRBJ1-4